A selection of T cell receptor beta chains follows, all from one sample in a study of control samples from healthy donors and cancer patients. Sequenced by immunoSEQ multiplex PCR; TCRdb stores in-frame clones only, minus some. This table holds over 80,000 clones, 85% found once. The specimen was blood. The receptors come from a man aged 30 to 39 in good health. Each CDR3 is given with its conserved first and last residue. Each record gives: CDR3 protein, clone size, CDR3 length, V gene. Not all rows give a size; the values are once, few, many and, for expanded clones, a class.

CSASRLGIYNEQFF	few	14	TRBV20-1
CASTRTDSNQPQHF	-	14	TRBV6-6
CASSQDLRDTGRNYGYTF	-	18	TRBV4-2
CASSIGIYTEAFF	once	13	TRBV19
CASGPDRGMGDEQFF	-	15	TRBV12-5
CASSLQGGTGYYEAFF	-	16	TRBV7-2
CASSSGWDTEAFF	few	13	TRBV5-4
CAWSAGQTFSNQPQHF	-	16	TRBV30
CAWALGAVTEAFF	-	13	TRBV30
CASSLGGATEAFF	few	13	TRBV18
CAISESRIQRVNEQFF	-	16	TRBV10-3
CASSVSGEETQYF	-	13	TRBV9
CAWSHGVNSPLHF	-	13	TRBV30
CAWSVWGGGQPQHF	-	14	TRBV30
CAWSVSREDQPQHF	-	14	TRBV30